The clone carrying this T cell receptor beta chain turned up a few times. Its antigen is undetermined. This record comes from a study of T-cell memory formation after mild COVID-19. Whole-study context: Largely donor-specific TCR clusters were found. Findings and caveats of the study: Contracting clones localized mainly to CM and EM when CD4+ and mainly to EMRA when CD8+. Day 15 to 85 contractors were CD4/CD8 balanced; later expanders leaned CD4+.

The length of the CDR3 is 14 residues. CDR1 and CDR2 from the germline V gene are KGHDR and SFDVKD. V lost 3 bases and J lost 9, with 17 bases in between. TCR alpha and TCR beta cDNA libraries carrying sample barcodes and UMIs were produced by 5'RACE using constant-segment primers. TCRdb processed the 5' RACE reads anew with MiXCR; each CDR3 protein has one entry. This table holds hundreds of thousands of distinct CDR3 sequences, 16% found once. This rearrangement joins TRBV24-1 to TRBJ2-7; D is perhaps TRBD2 (6 bases). Material for sequencing was PBMCs or a T cell subset sorted from them (not recorded which). The TCR comes from a man aged 18 to 29 who had mild COVID-19 (a few samples of this study predate the infection). Cell type and time point are not known. The CDR3 nucleotides are TGTGCCACCAGTGATACGGGACTGACCCTCGGGCAGTACGTC. Translation: CATSDTGLTLGQYV.